Each of the 19 T cell receptor beta chains below was sequenced from the same sample in a study of shared clonotypes between healthy human individuals. TCRdb's table, derived via immunoSEQ multiplex PCR, lists solely in-frame clones and lacks some. Here the sample spans approximately 2.5 million clones, over 85% being singletons. The source material was naive CD4+ T cells from PBMCs. The subset was: CD45RA+ positively selected. All receptors derive from a man younger than 35 in good health. Some clones in this sample may be carry-over from other donors' samples.

V gene TRBV13 combines with J gene TRBJ1-2, with 8 positions matching TRBD1. CDR1 and CDR2 (germline): PRHDT, FYEKMQ (reference sequence). CDR3 length: 14 amino acids. V trimming: 7 bases; J trimming: 2 bases; junction bases outside the gene matches: 6. In DNA form, the CDR3 reads TGTGCCAGCAACCACGGACAGGGAAACTATGGCTACACCTTC. Protein sequence: CASNHGQGNYGYTF. Complete variable domain (other parts from reference TRBV13 and TRBJ1-2): AAGVIQSPRHLIKEKRETATLKCYPIPRHDTVYWYQQGPGQDPQFLISFYEKMQSDKGSIPDRFSAQQFSDYHSELNMSSLELGDSALYFCASNHGQGNYGYTFGSGTRLTVV.

This clone was seen only once. J is TRBJ2-3 and V is TRBV28; TRBD1 matches at 10 bases. There are 13 residues in the CDR3. J gave up 4 bases and V 6 bases, and 1 base lay outside the gene matches. Germline CDR1 MDHEN, CDR2 SYDVKM. The CDR3 coding sequence is TGTGCCAGCAGGGGACAGGGGTCAGATACGCAGTATTTT. It specifies CASRGQGSDTQYF.

The rearrangement uses TRBV5-1 and TRBJ2-7, with TRBD1 matching 9 bases. This CDR3 is built from 14 residues. CDR1 is SGHRS, CDR2 YFSETQ, per germline. V lost 4 bases, J lost 0 bases, and 2 bases stayed unmatched. The CDR3 region has the DNA TGCGCCAGCAGCACACAGGGGGCCTCCTACGAGCAGTACTTC. It specifies CASSTQGASYEQYF.

CDR3 loop: CASSAKGDRNEQFF. The CDR3 nucleotides are TGTGCCAGCAGCGCAAAAGGGGATCGGAATGAGCAGTTCTTC. The chain employs TRBV9 and TRBJ2-1; D might be TRBD1 (5 bases). CDR1 is SGDLS and CDR2 is YYNGEE in the germline V gene. The CDR3 runs to 14 residues. Between the trimmed V and J ends, which lost 3 bases and 7 bases, there was a span of 14 bases.

The rearrangement uses TRBV5-4 and TRBJ2-5, with TRBD1 identical over 7 bases. J was trimmed by 0 bases and V by 4 bases; bases with no gene match: 9. The CDR3 extends over 16 amino acids. Germline CDR1 SGHNT, CDR2 YYREEE (reference sequence). The CDR3 here is CASSRGQTGYQETQYF. The CDR3 DNA is TGTGCCAGCAGCCGTGGACAGACAGGGTACCAAGAGACCCAGTACTTC.

The chain has TRBV4-3 and TRBJ1-5, with D uncertain. The CDR3 has 19 residues. Trimming removed 0 bases from V and 0 bases from J, with 18 bases in between. CDR1 and CDR2 from the germline V gene are LGHNA and YSLEER. CDR3 in amino acids: CASSQDGIRSSNSNQPQHF. DNA for the CDR3: TGCGCCAGCAGCCAAGATGGGATTAGGAGCTCTAATAGCAATCAGCCCCAGCATTTT.

The rearrangement joins TRBV6-1 to TRBJ1-5; 9 nucleotides line up with TRBD1. This CDR3 has 20 residues. Germline lookup yields CDR1 MNHNS and CDR2 SASEGT. The J segment lost 0 bases and the V segment lost 2 bases, leaving 14 bases of the junction unmatched. CDR3 sequence: CASSERRNGQGTLSNQPQHF. In DNA form, the CDR3 reads TGTGCCAGCAGTGAAAGACGGAACGGACAGGGGACCCTTAGCAATCAGCCCCAGCATTTT.

This sequence joins TRBV6-5 and TRBJ1-5; D is unresolved. Germline V lookup: CDR1 MNHEY, CDR2 SVGAGI. The CDR3 is 11 residues long. V was cut by 7 bases and J by 3 bases, with 4 bases left in between. The CDR3 DNA sequence: TGTGCCAGCACCTACAATCAGCCCCAGCATTTT. Its protein product is CASTYNQPQHF.

This clone was detected only a few times. J is TRBJ2-7 and V is TRBV28; D is unclear. From germline, CDR1 is MDHEN and CDR2 SYDVKM. The CDR3 has 15 residues. The ends were cut back, 10 bases at V and 0 bases at J, with 19 bases in the middle. The CDR3 spells CATKVGRIDSYEQYF. CDR3 sequence (DNA): TGTGCCACTAAGGTGGGCAGGATCGACTCCTACGAGCAGTACTTC.

The chain uses TRBV7-8 and TRBJ2-3; a weak D match, TRBD2 (6 bases). Trimming stripped 3 bases from V and 0 bases from J, with 13 bases between. The CDR3 runs 16 residues. Germline V lookup: CDR1 SGHVS, CDR2 FQNEAQ. The CDR3 DNA reads TGTGCCAGCAGCTTCCGGTTCGGACTAAGCACAGATACGCAGTATTTT. Translated: CASSFRFGLSTDTQYF.

This chain uses TRBV15 with TRBJ2-3; 7 positions agree with TRBD2. The germline CDR1 and CDR2 sequences are LNHNV and YYDKDF (reference sequence). This CDR3 has 13 residues. The V and J ends lost 9 bases and 0 bases, in that order; junction bases with no gene match: 3. The CDR3 DNA reads TGTGCCACTAGCGGGCTTAGCACAGATACGCAGTATTTT. Encoded protein: CATSGLSTDTQYF.

As concerns this clone: Other nucleotide sequences in the sample specify the same CDR3. The chain carries TRBV19 and TRBJ1-5; D may be TRBD1 (5 bases). Germline V CDR1 and CDR2: LNHDA, SQIVND (reference sequence). Trimming took off 3 bases at V and 2 bases at J, with 8 bases between the two ends. This CDR3 contains 14 residues. As DNA, the CDR3 is TGTGCCAGTAGTATTCGAGGGGGCAATCAGCCCCAGCATTTT. Translation gives CASSIRGGNQPQHF.

The V call is TRBV28, the J call TRBJ2-1; 8 bases fit TRBD2. Germline loops: CDR1 MDHEN, CDR2 SYDVKM. The CDR3 spans 15 residues. The V gene end was trimmed by 6 bases and the J gene end by 5 bases; junction bases not matched to a gene: 9. The CDR3 spells CASRDGAGGHNEQFF. CDR3 nucleotides: TGTGCCAGCAGGGATGGGGCGGGAGGCCACAATGAGCAGTTCTTC.

J is TRBJ2-2 and V is TRBV6-4, with TRBD2 identical over 7 bases. The germline V gene encodes CDR1 MRHNA and CDR2 SNTAGT. V shed 2 bases, J shed 3 bases, and the junction held 6 bases outside the gene matches. The CDR3 consists of 16 residues. The CDR3 sequence: CASSDLGGSDTGELFF. CDR3 DNA: TGTGCCAGCAGTGACCTGGGAGGGTCGGACACCGGGGAGCTGTTTTTT.

The chain is built from TRBV28 and TRBJ1-2, with 11 bases lining up with TRBD1. The junction had 7 bases not matched to a gene; V was cut back by 6 bases and J by 4 bases. The CDR3 extends over 15 amino acids. Germline lookup yields CDR1 MDHEN and CDR2 SYDVKM. CDR3 loop: CASRGQGVETYGYTF. The CDR3 DNA reads TGTGCCAGCAGGGGACAGGGGGTTGAGACCTATGGCTACACCTTC.

In its sample, this clone was seen a few times. The sample has other DNA sequences that encode this CDR3 too. This chain uses TRBV5-1 with TRBJ2-2; 11 nucleotides align to TRBD2. Per germline, CDR1 SGHRS and CDR2 YFSETQ. The CDR3 has 16 amino acids. Losses at the gene ends were 4 bases for V and 1 base for J; bases not matched to a gene: 3. In DNA form, the CDR3 reads TGCGCCAGCAGCCCCCTAGCGGGAGGGAACACCGGGGAGCTGTTTTTT. Translated, it gives CASSPLAGGNTGELFF. Based on the CDR3 plus reference TRBV5-1 and TRBJ2-2, the full variable domain is KAGVTQTPRYLIKTRGQQVTLSCSPISGHRSVSWYQQTPGQGLQFLFEYFSETQRNKGNFPGRFSGRQFSNSRSEMNVSTLELGDSALYLCASSPLAGGNTGELFFGEGSRLTVL.

V and J are TRBV6-4 and TRBJ2-2, with TRBD1 matching 9 bases. The V gene end was trimmed by 6 bases and the J gene end by 5 bases; junction bases not matched to a gene: 4. Germline CDR1 reads MRHNA; CDR2 reads SNTAGT. The CDR3 is made up of 14 amino acids. For the CDR3, the DNA is TGTGCCAGCAGGGGGACAGGGAATACCGGGGAGCTGTTTTTT. Protein: CASRGTGNTGELFF.

J is TRBJ2-7 and V is TRBV2, with D hard to call. Germline CDR1 SNHLY, CDR2 FYNNEI. The ends were cut back, 4 bases at V and 3 bases at J, with 10 bases in the middle. CDR3 length: 13 residues. The CDR3: CASSAVGFYEQYF. CDR3 nucleotide sequence: TGTGCCAGCAGTGCTGTGGGATTCTACGAGCAGTACTTC.

On this clone: The same CDR3 arises from other DNA sequences in this sample as well. The rearrangement links TRBV6-1 to TRBJ1-2; 10 nucleotides align to TRBD1. Per the germline V gene, CDR1 is MNHNS and CDR2 is SASEGT. Trimming removed 6 bases from V and 4 bases from J; junction bases left unmatched: 2. The CDR3 extends over 13 amino acids. CDR3 protein: CASRGQGPYGYTF. The CDR3 DNA reads as TGTGCCAGCAGGGGACAGGGGCCCTATGGCTACACCTTC.